The clone carrying this TCR beta chain was seen a few times. These data belong to a study of blood T cells in healthy people across ages. Study at large: Per two T cells, template switching captured roughly one barcoded beta molecule.

A second about 7 to 12 cycle PCR used barcoded and J-beta primers. TCRdb used MiXCR to reprocess the 5' RACE reads, holding one entry per CDR3 protein. Altogether 700,000 to 900,000 distinct CDR3 sequences are present, roughly 24% being singletons, with the ten largest covering around 3%. The CDR3 is 15 amino acids. The germline V gene encodes CDR1 SGHAT and CDR2 FQNNGV. Separately, the same data were catalogued under a study of T cells of mothers and their children.

The specimen sequenced was blood. The source is a boy younger than 18 in good health. This chain joins TRBV11-2 and TRBJ2-5; 7 bases are shared with TRBD2. The J call may be faulty, since TRBJ2-1 better matches the DNA end. The chain's CDR3 is CASSLLAASVGEQFF. The CDR3 DNA sequence: TGTGCCAGCAGCTTACTAGCGGCAAGCGTCGGTGAGCAGTTCTTC.